This TCR beta chain was captured by sequencing in a study of blood T cell repertoires in COVID-19. Study overall: Material from acute and convalescent COVID-19 was sourced from the United States, Italy and Spain.

As processed by the authors: The authors estimated nucleated cell counts from reference gene primer amplification. TCRdb keeps only in-frame clones here, not all; method: immunoSEQ multiplex PCR. The DNA was the basis for D and trimming; V, J and clone size are from that table. This repertoire shows about 70,000 clones, 75% to 90% found once; its top ten account for approximately 18%. Germline-derived CDR1 and CDR2 are MNHEY and SVGEGT. V trimming: 4 bases; J trimming: 1 base; junction bases outside the gene matches: 13. CDR3 length equals 18 residues. Input material: peripheral blood. The sequence was obtained from a man between 65 and 85 years old who had recovered from COVID-19. The chain recombines TRBV6-2 or TRBV6-3 with TRBJ2-5; 9 positions match TRBD2. CDR3 nucleotides: TGTGCCAGCAGTTTTAAGTCCGGTGGCGGGAGGGCCCAAGAGACCCAGTACTTC. Its protein is CASSFKSGGGRAQETQYF.